This entry lists 19 T cell receptor beta chains sequenced from one sample in a study of T cell responses to AZD1222 COVID-19 vaccine (TCRdb year 2021). Libraries were prepared through the immunoSEQ multiplex PCR assay. The immuneACCESS repertoire file appears here via TCRdb, limited to in-frame rearrangements. These files lack a portion of the clones; in checked studies, under half of the deficit traces to unresolved V genes, and the cause of the others is not known. This sample holds 95,000 to 150,000 clones; more than 80% were observed only once. The ten largest make up 4.2% of the sample. Per the publication, the time point label means: about 28 days (+/-7) after the second vaccine dose. The treatment or condition label on this specimen signifies: meningococcal conjugate vaccine given as trial control. Sequenced here: peripheral blood, sampled 28 days after the second dose of the MenACWY control vaccine. The receptors were gathered from an adult who received the MenACWY meningococcal vaccine as a control.

Only one count was recorded for this clone. The gene calls are TRBV4-1 and TRBJ1-1; 7 bases fit TRBD1. The CDR3 contains 15 residues. V was pared by 4 bases and J by 5 bases, with 10 bases of the junction left unmatched. Germline-derived CDR1 and CDR2 are MGHRA and YSYEKL. This chain's CDR3 is CASSPATGTGTEAFF. Written as DNA, the CDR3 is TGCGCCAGCAGCCCCGCGACAGGGACGGGAACTGAAGCTTTCTTT.

This chain joins TRBV7-2 and TRBJ2-5, with a weak D call TRBD1 (5 bases). CDR1 and CDR2 (germline): SGHTA, FQGNSA. This CDR3 comprises 15 residues. Trimming shortened V by 3 bases and J by 2 bases, and 13 bases separated the two germline ends. The CDR3, as DNA: TGTGCCAGCAGCTTGGATGGGGCTAATCAAGAGACCCAGTACTTC. This sequence encodes CASSLDGANQETQYF.

The V and J genes are TRBV7-9 and TRBJ2-7; TRBD1 agrees at 8 bases. The germline gives CDR1 SEHNR, CDR2 FQNEAQ (reference sequence). The CDR3 length is 13 residues. Losses at the gene ends were 5 bases for V and 3 bases for J; bases not matched to a gene: 3. CDR3 sequence reads: CASSHTGGYEQYV. The DNA of the CDR3 is TGTGCCAGCAGCCACACAGGGGGCTACGAGCAGTACGTC.

This rearrangement joins TRBV9 to TRBJ2-3; TRBD1 or TRBD2 may be the D gene (7 bases each). CDR1 and CDR2 from the germline V gene are SGDLS and YYNGEE. CDR3 size: 15 residues. Trimming took 4 bases from V and 1 from J, leaving 13 bases between them. The CDR3 DNA is TGTGCCAGCAGCATCCAGGGGGGGGGCACAGATACGCAGTATTTT. Translation gives CASSIQGGGTDTQYF.

The rearrangement links TRBV10-1 to TRBJ1-1; 9 bases fit TRBD1. Germline assignment: CDR1 WNHNN and CDR2 SYGVQD (reference sequence). The V and J ends lost 6 bases and 0 bases, in that order; junction bases with no gene match: 5. The CDR3 sequence is 15 residues long. Here the CDR3 DNA reads TGCGCCAGCAGGCCCGGACAGGGGTTGAACACTGAAGCTTTCTTT. This gives the protein CASRPGQGLNTEAFF.

V usage is TRBV6-6 and J usage is TRBJ2-1, with D possibly being TRBD1 or TRBD2 (5 bases each). Germline V gene data show CDR1 as MNHNY and CDR2 as SVGAGI (reference sequence). This CDR3 has 18 residues. The V and J ends lost 5 bases and 3 bases respectively, with 23 bases between them. The CDR3 loop reads CASSRGFPGAIFYNEQFF. The CDR3 nucleotides read TGTGCCAGCAGTCGGGGTTTCCCTGGGGCCATTTTCTACAATGAGCAGTTCTTC.

The rearrangement links TRBV10-3 to TRBJ1-6, with D perhaps TRBD1 (5 bases). CDR1 and CDR2 (germline): ENHRY, SYGVKD. CDR3 length equals 14 residues. With 11 bases removed from V and 7 bases from J, the gap between germline ends came to 18 bases. As DNA, the CDR3 is TGTGCCCCCAGAGCAGGGCAGGGAAATTCACCCCTCCACTTT. Residues: CAPRAGQGNSPLHF.

V usage is TRBV30 and J usage is TRBJ2-2; 9 bases match TRBD1. The length of the CDR3 is 15 residues. J gave up 4 bases and V 1 base, and 4 bases lay outside the gene matches. The V gene's germline CDR1 is GTSNPN and CDR2 SVGIG (reference sequence). The CDR3 DNA reads TGTGCCTGGAGTGGCCGACAGGGGGGCACCGGGGAGCTGTTTTTT. It translates to CAWSGRQGGTGELFF.

The chain is built from TRBV7-9 and TRBJ1-1; 8 bases match TRBD1. Trimming cost V 1 base and J 2 bases; bases outside gene matches: 3. The germline V gene has CDR1 SEHNR and CDR2 FQNEAQ (reference sequence). The CDR3 spans 15 residues. DNA for the CDR3: TGTGCCAGCAGCTTAGTGACAGGGGTAAACACTGAAGCTTTCTTT. Protein product: CASSLVTGVNTEAFF.

V is TRBV30 and J is TRBJ2-7; 8 bases are a match to TRBD1. This CDR3 is 15 amino acids long. Per germline, CDR1 GTSNPN and CDR2 SVGIG (reference sequence). V was clipped by 6 bases and J by 3 bases; unmatched bases: 13. CDR3 protein: CACRPWDRNNYEQYF. The CDR3 DNA sequence: TGTGCCTGCCGCCCATGGGACAGGAACAACTACGAGCAGTACTTC. The whole variable domain, filled in from reference TRBV30 and TRBJ2-7, reads SQTIHQWPATLVQPVGSPLSLECTVEGTSNPNLYWYRQAAGRGLQLLFYSVGIGQISSEVPQNLSASRPQDRQFILSSKKLLLSDSGFYLCACRPWDRNNYEQYFGPGTRLTVT.

The chain employs TRBV4-1 and TRBJ2-6; 12 bases line up with TRBD2. The junction had 10 bases not matched to a gene; V was cut back by 2 bases and J by 2 bases. Looked up from germline, CDR1 is MGHRA and CDR2 is YSYEKL. The CDR3 loop spans 20 amino acids. CDR3 amino acids: CASSQRGLAGGPPGANVLTF. The CDR3 nucleotides read TGCGCCAGCAGCCAAAGGGGTCTAGCGGGAGGGCCCCCTGGGGCCAACGTCCTGACTTTC.

J is TRBJ2-3 and V is TRBV2; 13 nucleotides match TRBD2. The CDR3 extends over 15 amino acids. CDR1 is SNHLY and CDR2 is FYNNEI in the germline V gene. V shed 6 bases, J shed 5 bases, and the junction held 5 bases outside the gene matches. The CDR3 DNA reads as TGTGCCAGCAGGAGGACTAGCGGGAGTGGAGATACGCAGTATTTT. The encoded protein is CASRRTSGSGDTQYF. Complete variable domain (other parts from reference TRBV2 and TRBJ2-3): EPEVTQTPSHQVTQMGQEVILRCVPISNHLYFYWYRQILGQKVEFLVSFYNNEISEKSEIFDDQFSVERPDGSNFTLKIRSTKLEDSAMYFCASRRTSGSGDTQYFGPGTRLTVL.

The gene calls are TRBV7-9 and TRBJ1-1, with D uncertain. From germline, CDR1 is SEHNR and CDR2 FQNEAQ (reference sequence). The CDR3 has 13 amino acids. V was pared by 5 bases and J by 6 bases, with 13 bases between. The CDR3 nucleotides read TGTGCCAGCAGCCCCCTGGAGTTGCCTGAAGCTTTCTTT. Translating it yields CASSPLELPEAFF.

The chain uses TRBV27 and TRBJ2-1; D is perhaps TRBD2 (5 bases). The CDR3 consists of 15 residues. V was pared by 3 bases and J by 0 bases, with 9 bases between. Germline V gene sequence: CDR1 MNHEY, CDR2 SMNVEV (reference sequence). CDR3 DNA sequence: TGTGCCAGCAGTTTCAGCGGTCCCTCCTACAATGAGCAGTTCTTC. Residues: CASSFSGPSYNEQFF.

This clone appeared once. V and J are TRBV5-1 and TRBJ2-2, with D tentatively TRBD1 (6 bases). The length of the CDR3 is 16 residues. In germline, CDR1 is SGHRS, CDR2 YFSETQ. Trimming left V 1 base short and J 3 bases short, with 13 bases between. The CDR3 DNA reads as TGCGCCAGCAGCTTGACCCTCAGGGGCGACACCGGGGAGCTGTTTTTT. Protein product: CASSLTLRGDTGELFF.

This chain joins TRBV28 and TRBJ2-1; 12 nucleotides agree with TRBD2. The CDR3 has 13 residues. CDR1 and CDR2 (germline): MDHEN, SYDVKM. The J segment lost 10 bases and the V segment lost 9 bases, leaving 7 bases of the junction unmatched. The CDR3 DNA follows: TGTGCCAGTTGGACTAGCGGGACTGGCGAGCAGTTCTTC. Translation: CASWTSGTGEQFF.

The count of this clone is one. The chain couples TRBV5-1 to TRBJ1-6, with D perhaps TRBD1 (5 bases). CDR1 SGHRS and CDR2 YFSETQ come from the germline V gene. The CDR3 extends over 14 amino acids. The ends were cut back, 0 bases at V and 7 bases at J, with 8 bases in the middle. In nucleotides, the CDR3 is TGCGCCAGCAGCTTGGTGGGGCAAAATTCACCCCTCCACTTT. Amino acids: CASSLVGQNSPLHF.

The rearrangement joins TRBV6-6 to TRBJ2-3, with 11 bases aligning to TRBD2. J was trimmed by 2 bases and V by 5 bases; bases with no gene match: 3. This CDR3 contains 15 residues. Looked up from germline, CDR1 is MNHNY and CDR2 is SVGAGI (reference sequence). The CDR3: CASSGGLADTDTQYF. For the CDR3, the DNA is TGTGCCAGCAGTGGGGGACTAGCGGACACAGATACGCAGTATTTT.

The chain carries TRBV18 and TRBJ1-3, with TRBD1 identical over 9 bases. J gave up 1 base and V 2 bases, and 0 bases lay outside the gene matches. The germline gives CDR1 KGHSH, CDR2 LQKENI. The CDR3 is 15 residues long. CDR3 sequence reads: CASSPGTGSGNTIYF. In DNA, the CDR3 is TGTGCCAGCTCACCAGGGACAGGGTCTGGAAACACCATATATTTT.